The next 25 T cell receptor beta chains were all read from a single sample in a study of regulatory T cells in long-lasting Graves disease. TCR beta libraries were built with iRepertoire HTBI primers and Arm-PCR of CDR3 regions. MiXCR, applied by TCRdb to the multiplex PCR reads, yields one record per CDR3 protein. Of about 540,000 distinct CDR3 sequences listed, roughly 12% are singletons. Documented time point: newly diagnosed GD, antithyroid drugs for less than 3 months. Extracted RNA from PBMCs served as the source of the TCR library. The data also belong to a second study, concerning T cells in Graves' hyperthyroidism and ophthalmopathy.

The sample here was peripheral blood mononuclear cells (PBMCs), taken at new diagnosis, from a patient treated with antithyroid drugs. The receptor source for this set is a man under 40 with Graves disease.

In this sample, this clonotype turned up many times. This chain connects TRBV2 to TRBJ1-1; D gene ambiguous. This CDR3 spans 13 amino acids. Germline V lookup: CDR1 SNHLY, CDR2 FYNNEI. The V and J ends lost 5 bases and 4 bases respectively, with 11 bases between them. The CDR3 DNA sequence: TGTGCCAGCAGTCCTGAAAAGGGCACTGAAGCTTTCTTT. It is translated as CASSPEKGTEAFF.

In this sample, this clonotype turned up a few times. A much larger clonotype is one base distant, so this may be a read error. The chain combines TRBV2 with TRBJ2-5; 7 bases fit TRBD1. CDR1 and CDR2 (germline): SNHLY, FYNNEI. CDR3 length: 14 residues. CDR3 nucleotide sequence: TGTGCCAGCGGCCTATCGGGACAGTCAGAGACCCAGCACTTC. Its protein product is CASGLSGQSETQHF.

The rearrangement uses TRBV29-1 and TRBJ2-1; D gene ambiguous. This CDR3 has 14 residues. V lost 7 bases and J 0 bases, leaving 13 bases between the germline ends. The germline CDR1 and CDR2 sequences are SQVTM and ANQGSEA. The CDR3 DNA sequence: TGCAGCGCCCCAGGCCTGAGCTCCTACAATGAGCAGTTCTTC. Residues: CSAPGLSSYNEQFF.

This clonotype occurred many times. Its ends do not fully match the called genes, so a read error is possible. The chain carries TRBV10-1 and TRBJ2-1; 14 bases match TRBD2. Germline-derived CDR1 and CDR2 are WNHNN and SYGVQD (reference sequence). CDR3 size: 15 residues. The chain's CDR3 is CASSAGTSGSNEQFF. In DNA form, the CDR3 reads TGTGCCAGCAGCGCGGGGACTAGCGGGAGTAATGAGCAGTTCTTC.

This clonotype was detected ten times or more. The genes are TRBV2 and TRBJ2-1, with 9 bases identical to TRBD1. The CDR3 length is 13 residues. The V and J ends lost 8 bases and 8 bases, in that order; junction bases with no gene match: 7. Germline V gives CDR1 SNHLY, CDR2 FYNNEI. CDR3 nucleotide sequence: TGTGCCAGCCGGGACAGGGTATTGGATGAGCAGTTCTTC. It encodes CASRDRVLDEQFF.

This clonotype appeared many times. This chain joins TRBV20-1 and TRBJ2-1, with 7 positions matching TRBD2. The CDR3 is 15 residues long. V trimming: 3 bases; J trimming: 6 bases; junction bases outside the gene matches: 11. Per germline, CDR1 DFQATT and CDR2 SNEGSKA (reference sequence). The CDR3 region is CSASGAGIRSNEQFF. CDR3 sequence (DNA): TGCAGTGCTAGTGGAGCGGGAATCCGGAGCAATGAGCAGTTCTTC.

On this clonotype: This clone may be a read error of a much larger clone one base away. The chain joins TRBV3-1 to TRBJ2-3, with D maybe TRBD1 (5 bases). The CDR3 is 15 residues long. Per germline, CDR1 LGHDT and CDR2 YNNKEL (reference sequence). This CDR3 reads CDSSARQPYTDTQYF. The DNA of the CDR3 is TGTGACAGCAGCGCCCGACAGCCATACACAGATACGCAGTATTTT.

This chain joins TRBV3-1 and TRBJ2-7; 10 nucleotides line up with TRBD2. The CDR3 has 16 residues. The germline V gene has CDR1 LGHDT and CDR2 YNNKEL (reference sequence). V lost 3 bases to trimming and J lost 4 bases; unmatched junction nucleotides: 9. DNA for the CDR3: TGTGCCAGCAGCCAGCTAGCGGGAGAGTCCCGATACGAGCAGTACTTC. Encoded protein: CASSQLAGESRYEQYF.

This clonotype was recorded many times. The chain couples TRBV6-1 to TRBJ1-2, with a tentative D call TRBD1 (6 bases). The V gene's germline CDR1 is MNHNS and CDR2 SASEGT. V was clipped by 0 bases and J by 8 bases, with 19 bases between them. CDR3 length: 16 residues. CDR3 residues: CASSEAFQGTAYGYTF. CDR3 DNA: TGTGCCAGCAGTGAAGCATTTCAGGGGACGGCTTACGGCTACACCTTC.

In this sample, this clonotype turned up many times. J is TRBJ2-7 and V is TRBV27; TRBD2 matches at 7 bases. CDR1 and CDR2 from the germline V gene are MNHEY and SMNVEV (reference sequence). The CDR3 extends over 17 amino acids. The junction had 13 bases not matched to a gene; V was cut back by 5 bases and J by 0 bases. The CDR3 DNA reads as TGTGCCAGCAGTCCCTCCCCCGGGCGGGGGAACTCCTACGAGCAGTACTTC. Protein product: CASSPSPGRGNSYEQYF.

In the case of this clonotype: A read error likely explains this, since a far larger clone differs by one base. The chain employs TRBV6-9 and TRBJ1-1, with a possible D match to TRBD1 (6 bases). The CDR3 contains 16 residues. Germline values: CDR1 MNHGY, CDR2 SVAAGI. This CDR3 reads CASSYAAGHRDTEASF. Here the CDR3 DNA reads TGTGCCAGCAGTTACGCCGCGGGACACAGGGACACTGAAGCTTCCTTT.

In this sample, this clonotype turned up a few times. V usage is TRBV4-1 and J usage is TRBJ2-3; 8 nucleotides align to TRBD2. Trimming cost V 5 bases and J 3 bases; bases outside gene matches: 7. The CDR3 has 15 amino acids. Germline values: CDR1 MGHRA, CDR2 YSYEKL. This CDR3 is CASSDPGRGTDTQYF. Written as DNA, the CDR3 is TGCGCCAGCAGCGATCCCGGGAGGGGGACAGATACGCAGTATTTT.

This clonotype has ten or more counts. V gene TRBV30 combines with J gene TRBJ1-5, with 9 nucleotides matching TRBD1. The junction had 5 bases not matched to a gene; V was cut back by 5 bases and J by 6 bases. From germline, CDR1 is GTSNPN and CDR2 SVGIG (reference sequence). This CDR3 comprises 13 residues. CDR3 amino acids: CAWAGTGLQPQHF. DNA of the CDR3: TGTGCCTGGGCCGGGACAGGGCTTCAGCCCCAGCATTTT.

DNA of the CDR3: TGCAGTGCGAGGGACAGCGGTCAAGAGACCCAGTACTTC. Translated, it gives CSARDSGQETQYF. The chain links TRBV20-1 to TRBJ2-5, with 7 bases matching TRBD1. CDR3 length equals 13 residues. Germline CDR1 DFQATT, CDR2 SNEGSKA (reference sequence). Germline trimming cut 6 bases from V and 2 bases from J; bases unmatched to any gene: 6.

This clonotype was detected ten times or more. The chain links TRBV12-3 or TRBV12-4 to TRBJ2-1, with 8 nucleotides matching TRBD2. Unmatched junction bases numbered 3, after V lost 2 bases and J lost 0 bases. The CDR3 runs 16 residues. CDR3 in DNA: TGTGCCAGCAGTTTAAGGAGCGGGAGCTCCTACAATGAGCAGTTCTTC. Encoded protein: CASSLRSGSSYNEQFF.

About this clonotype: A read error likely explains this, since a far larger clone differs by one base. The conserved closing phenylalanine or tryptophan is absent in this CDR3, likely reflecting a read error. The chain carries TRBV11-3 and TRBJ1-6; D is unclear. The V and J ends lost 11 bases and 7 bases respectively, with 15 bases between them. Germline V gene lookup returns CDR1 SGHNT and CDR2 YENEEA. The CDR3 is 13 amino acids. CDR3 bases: TGTGCCTCTCGGGCCGGGTCCAATTCACCCCTCCACCTT. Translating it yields CASRAGSNSPLHL.

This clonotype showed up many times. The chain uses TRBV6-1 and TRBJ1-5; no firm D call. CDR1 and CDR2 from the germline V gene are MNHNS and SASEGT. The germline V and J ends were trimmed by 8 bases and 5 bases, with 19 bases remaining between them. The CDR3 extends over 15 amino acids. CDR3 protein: CASALGRGWDQPQHF. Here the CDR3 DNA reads TGTGCCAGCGCTCTCGGACGCGGCTGGGATCAGCCCCAGCATTTT.

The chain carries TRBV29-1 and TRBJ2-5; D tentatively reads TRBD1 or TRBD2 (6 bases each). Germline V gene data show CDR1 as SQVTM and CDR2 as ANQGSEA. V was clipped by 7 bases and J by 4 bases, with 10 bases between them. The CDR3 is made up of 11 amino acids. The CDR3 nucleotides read TGCAGCGGGAAGGGGGGAGAGACCCAGTACTTC. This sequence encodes CSGKGGETQYF.

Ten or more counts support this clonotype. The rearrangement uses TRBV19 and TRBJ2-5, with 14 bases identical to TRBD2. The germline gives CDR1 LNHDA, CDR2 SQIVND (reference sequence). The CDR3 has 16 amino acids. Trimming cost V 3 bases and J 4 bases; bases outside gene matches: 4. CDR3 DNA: TGTGCCAGTAGTATGGGACTAGCGGGAGTCGGAGAGACCCAGTACTTC. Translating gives CASSMGLAGVGETQYF. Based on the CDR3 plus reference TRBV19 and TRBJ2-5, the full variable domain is DGGITQSPKYLFRKEGQNVTLSCEQNLNHDAMYWYRQDPGQGLRLIYYSQIVNDFQKGDIAEGYSVSREKKESFPLTVTSAQKNPTAFYLCASSMGLAGVGETQYFGPGTRLLVL.

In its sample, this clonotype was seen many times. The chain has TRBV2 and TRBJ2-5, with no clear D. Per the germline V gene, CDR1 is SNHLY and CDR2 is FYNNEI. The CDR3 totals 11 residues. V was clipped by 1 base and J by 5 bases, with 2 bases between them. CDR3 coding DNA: TGTGCCAGCAGTGAAGTGGAGACCCAGTACTTC. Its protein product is CASSEVETQYF. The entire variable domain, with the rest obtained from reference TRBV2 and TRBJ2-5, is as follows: EPEVTQTPSHQVTQMGQEVILRCVPISNHLYFYWYRQILGQKVEFLVSFYNNEISEKSEIFDDQFSVERPDGSNFTLKIRSTKLEDSAMYFCASSEVETQYFGPGTRLLVL.

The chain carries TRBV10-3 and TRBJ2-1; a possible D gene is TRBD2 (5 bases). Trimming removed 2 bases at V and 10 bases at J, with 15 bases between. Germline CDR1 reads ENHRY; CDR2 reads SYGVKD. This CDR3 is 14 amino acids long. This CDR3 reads CAISERASSEEQFF. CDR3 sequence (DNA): TGTGCCATCAGTGAGCGCGCTAGCTCTGAAGAGCAGTTCTTC.

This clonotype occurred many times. The CDR3 spells CASSWVAERDLTDTQYF. DNA for the CDR3: TGTGCCAGCAGTTGGGTTGCGGAGCGGGATTTAACAGATACGCAGTATTTT. The V call is TRBV6-5, the J call TRBJ2-3, with 7 bases aligning to TRBD2. The CDR3 sequence is 17 residues long. The V and J ends lost 4 bases and 3 bases, in that order; junction bases with no gene match: 13. Germline V lookup: CDR1 MNHEY, CDR2 SVGAGI.

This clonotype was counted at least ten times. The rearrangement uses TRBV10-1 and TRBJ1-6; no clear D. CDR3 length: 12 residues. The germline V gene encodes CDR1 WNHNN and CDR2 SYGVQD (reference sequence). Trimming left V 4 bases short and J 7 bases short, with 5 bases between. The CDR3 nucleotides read TGCGCCAGCAGTGCACCCAATTCACCCCTCCACTTT. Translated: CASSAPNSPLHF.

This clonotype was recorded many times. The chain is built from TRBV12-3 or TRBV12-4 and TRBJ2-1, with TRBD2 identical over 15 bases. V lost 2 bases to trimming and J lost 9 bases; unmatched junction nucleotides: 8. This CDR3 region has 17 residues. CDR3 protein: CASSLLTGLAGGGEQFF. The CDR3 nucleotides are TGTGCCAGCAGTTTATTAACCGGACTAGCGGGAGGGGGTGAGCAGTTCTTC.

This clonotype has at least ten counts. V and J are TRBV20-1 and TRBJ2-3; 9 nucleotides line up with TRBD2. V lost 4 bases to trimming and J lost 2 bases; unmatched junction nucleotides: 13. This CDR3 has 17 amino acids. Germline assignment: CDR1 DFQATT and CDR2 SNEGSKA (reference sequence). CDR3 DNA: TGCAGTGCTACCTCTCAAACTAGCGGGTGGGACACAGATACGCAGTATTTT. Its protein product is CSATSQTSGWDTDTQYF.